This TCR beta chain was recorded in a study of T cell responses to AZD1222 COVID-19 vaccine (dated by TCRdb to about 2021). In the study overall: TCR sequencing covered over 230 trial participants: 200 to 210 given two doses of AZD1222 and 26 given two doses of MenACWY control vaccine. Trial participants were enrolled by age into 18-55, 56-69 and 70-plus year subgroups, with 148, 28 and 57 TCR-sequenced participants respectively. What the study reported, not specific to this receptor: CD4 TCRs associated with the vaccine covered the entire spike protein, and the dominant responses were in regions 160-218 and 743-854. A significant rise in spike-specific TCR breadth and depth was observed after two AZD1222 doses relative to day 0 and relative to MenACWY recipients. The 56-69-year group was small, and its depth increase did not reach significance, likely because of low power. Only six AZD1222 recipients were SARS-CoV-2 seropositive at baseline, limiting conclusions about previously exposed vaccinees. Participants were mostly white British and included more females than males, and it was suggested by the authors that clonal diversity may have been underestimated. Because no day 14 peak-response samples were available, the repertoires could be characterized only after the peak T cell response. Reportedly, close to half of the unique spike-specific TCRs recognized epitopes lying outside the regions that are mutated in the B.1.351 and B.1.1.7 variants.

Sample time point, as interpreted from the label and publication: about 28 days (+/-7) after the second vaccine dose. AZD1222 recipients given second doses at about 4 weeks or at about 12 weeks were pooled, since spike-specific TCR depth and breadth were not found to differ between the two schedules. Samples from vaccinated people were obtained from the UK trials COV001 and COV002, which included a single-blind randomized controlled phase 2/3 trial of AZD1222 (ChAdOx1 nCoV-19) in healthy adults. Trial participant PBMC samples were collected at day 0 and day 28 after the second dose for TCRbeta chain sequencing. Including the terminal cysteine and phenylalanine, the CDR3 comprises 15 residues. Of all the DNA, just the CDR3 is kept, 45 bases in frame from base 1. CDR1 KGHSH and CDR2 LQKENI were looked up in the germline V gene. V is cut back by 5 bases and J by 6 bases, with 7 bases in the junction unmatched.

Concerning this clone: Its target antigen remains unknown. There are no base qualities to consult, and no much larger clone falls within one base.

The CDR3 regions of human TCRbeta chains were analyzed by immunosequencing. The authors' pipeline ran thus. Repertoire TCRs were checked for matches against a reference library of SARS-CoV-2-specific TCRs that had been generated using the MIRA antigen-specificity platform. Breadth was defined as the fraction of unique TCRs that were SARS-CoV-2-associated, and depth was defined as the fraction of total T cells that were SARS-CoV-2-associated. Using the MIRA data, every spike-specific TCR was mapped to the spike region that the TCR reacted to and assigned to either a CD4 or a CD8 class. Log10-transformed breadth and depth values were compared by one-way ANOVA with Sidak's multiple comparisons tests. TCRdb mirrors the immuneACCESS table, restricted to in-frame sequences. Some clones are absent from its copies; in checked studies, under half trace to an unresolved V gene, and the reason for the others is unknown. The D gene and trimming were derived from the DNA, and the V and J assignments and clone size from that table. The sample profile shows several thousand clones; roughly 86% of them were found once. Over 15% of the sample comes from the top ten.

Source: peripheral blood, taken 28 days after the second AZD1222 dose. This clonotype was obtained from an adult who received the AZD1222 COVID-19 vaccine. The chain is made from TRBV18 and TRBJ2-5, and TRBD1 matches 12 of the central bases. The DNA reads TGTGCCAGCTCATCCGGGACAGGGGGCATCAAGACCCAGTACTTC. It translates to CASSSGTGGIKTQYF. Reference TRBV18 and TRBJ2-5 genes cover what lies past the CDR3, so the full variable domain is NAGVMQNPRHLVRRRGQEARLRCSPMKGHSHVYWYRQLPEEGLKFMVYLQKENIIDESGMPKERFSAEFPKEGPSILRIQQVVRGDSAAYFCASSSGTGGIKTQYFGPGTRLLVL.